A single TCR beta chain is shown here with its context. Which antigen it targets is not known. There are no base qualities to consult, and no much larger clone falls within one base. This sample was included in a study of long-term antiretroviral therapy in people with HIV (dated by TCRdb to between 2021 and 2023). For the wider study: The earliest samples were collected about a decade before the 2015 WHO recommendation for immediate ART, when ART was typically delayed until CD4 counts fell. About a third of the roughly 30 participants with HIV were female. A retrospective serial study tested whether changes in peripheral blood TRB repertoire composition and diversity were associated with ART initiation and durable HIV suppression. The cohort contributed fewer than 200 cryopreserved PBMC samples from under 35 adults with confirmed HIV infection, collected serially over a mean of around 6 years (range 1-12). No cross-contamination during QIAcube processing was shown when test extractions of a monoclonal T-cell line were performed alongside fewer than 40 polyclonal samples. Findings and caveats that apply to the study as a whole: Unsorted PBMC were profiled instead of sorted CD4+ and CD8+ T cells because pre-ART samples had limited cell numbers. The samples span the years 2004 to 2017, and the ART regimens used at that time may not be as effective as current regimens. Since PBMC availability was limited, sequencing covered only the TCR beta chain, with no alpha chain pairing. At every time point, the repertoire was dominated by expanded TRB clones first identified before ART initiation, although this dominance fluctuated and, in many PLHIV, declined after ART. No data were available on ART adherence, viral resistance or therapy changes, limiting inferences about post-ART repertoire changes. Starting ART was linked to a significant rise in TRB diversity, yet even with long-term ART the diversity remained significantly lower than in transplant donor controls. Compared with controls, HIV repertoires had narrower CDR3 length ranges, and the network structure pointed to an antigen-experienced repertoire that shifted only slightly toward naive after ART.

To be included, a participant needed at least one PBMC sample from before ART initiation plus at least two post-ART samples. Treatment was received in the United States of America by all participants with HIV. Cryopreserved samples of about 1-10 million PBMC were thawed and washed before DNA extraction. At the time of the earliest PBMC sample, participants with HIV were aged between roughly 20 and 55 years. PBMC samples were contributed by each participant from 1-4 timepoints before ART initiation and 2-8 timepoints after ART initiation, with a median of 7 samples. For every participant, serial HIV viral load, CD4+ T-cell count, ART history and demographic data were obtained. Genomic DNA was extracted from unsorted PBMC with a Qiagen kit on a QIAcube, with processing performed in batches of 12 samples. The immunoSEQ hsTCRB v3.0 assay was used at survey level resolution to sequence the TRB variable region. TRB sequencing targeted a depth of about 40,000-55,000 T-cell genomes per sample. TRB libraries were pooled and sequenced on an Illumina MiSeq using a v3 150-cycle kit. The authors' analysis ran thus. Repertoire analysis ran in R within a reproducible Nextflow workflow covering QC, data transformation and analysis. Custom analyses were implemented in LymphoSeq2, an R package for AIRR-Seq data exploration. After excluding a handful of samples that yielded fewer than 5000 total TRB sequences, 150 to 200 HIV repertoires remained for analysis. Among the roughly 180 retained HIV repertoires, 55 to 60 were collected before ART initiation and around 130 after ART initiation. Repertoires were downsampled to 5000 TRB nucleotide sequences, and summary statistics were averaged over 100 downsampling iterations. The analysis kept only TRB sequences whose CDR3 regions were at least seven amino acids long. Diversity was measured with a Shannon entropy-derived clonality score and the Gini coefficient. In repertoire networks, the top 5000 CDR3 amino acid sequences were linked whenever an edit distance of one separated two sequences. For TRB CDR3 amino acid sequences, GLIPH2 was used to predict antigen specificity groups and MHC restriction. To flag known associations with CMV, EBV, HIV or tissue antigens, CDR3 amino acid sequences were compared against VDJdb and McPAS-TCR. Pre-ART, post-ART and control groups were compared with Wilcoxon signed-rank tests and Holm-Bonferroni correction. This immuneACCESS table, as held by TCRdb, lists in-frame sequences with V and J called but not all clones. Of the missing ones, under half trace to an unresolved V gene in checked studies; the others have no known cause. Clone size and the V and J calls come from that table; the DNA yielded D and trimming. Here the sample has just over 35,000 clones; around 94% occur a single time. The ten most abundant clones make up 3.6% of the sample.

Trimming removed 4 bases from V and 5 bases from J; the gene matches leave 9 bases unexplained. In the germline V gene (reference sequence), CDR1 corresponds to LNHDA and CDR2 to SQIVND. From the cysteine through the phenylalanine, the CDR3 covers 16 amino acids. Just CDR3 DNA is preserved here, 48 bases in frame from base 1. This sequence originates from a woman aged 45-65 years with HIV. The receptor chain draws on TRBV19 and TRBJ1-4; TRBD1 agrees with 8 junctional bases. The source was unsorted PBMCs, collected 4.1 years after starting antiretroviral therapy. The DNA sequence follows: TGTGCCAGTAGTAGGGTTACAGGGGGTACGAATGAAAAACTGTTTTTT. Translation gives CASSRVTGGTNEKLFF.